Here is one T cell receptor (beta chain) with its context. No antigen is known for it. This record belongs to a study of graft-versus-host responses after intestinal transplantation. Study-level information: All recipients were given anti-thymocyte globulin induction, and tacrolimus and steroids were then administered for about three years. Study results and caveats: In patients with graft-donor T cell macrochimerism, allograft graft-versus-host to host-versus-graft clonal ratios were high. Early post-transplant declines in HvG were associated with peak levels of circulating GvH clones.

The graft tissue was processed, and this released both intraepithelial and lamina propria lymphocytes. Germline lookup yields CDR1 SGHDT and CDR2 YYEEEE. The CDR3 sequence is 18 residues long. V gave up 1 base and J gave up 2 bases; unmatched junction bases: 11. Libraries were prepared by immunoSEQ multiplex PCR; TCRdb keeps only in-frame clonotypes and omits some of them. The sample lists fewer than 9,500 clones; more than 60% were seen once. This chain uses TRBV5-6 with TRBJ1-1; 10 bases are shared with TRBD1. This specimen consisted of ileum tissue, obtained approximately 8 months after intestinal transplantation. This receptor was identified in a human patient who received an intestinal transplant, so some T cells may come from the graft donor. CDR3 region: CASSLFFGGQGNNTEAFF. The CDR3 DNA reads TGTGCCAGCAGCTTGTTCTTCGGGGGACAGGGGAATAACACTGAAGCTTTCTTT.